These 11 T cell receptor beta chains share one sample of origin, sequenced in a study of Tregs in tolerant kidney transplant recipients. Generated by immunoSEQ multiplex PCR, the TCRdb table keeps only in-frame clones and is missing some. This sample has about 83,000 clones, with under 98% found just once. Sequenced here: CD4+ T cells from blood, sampled before the transplant. Source of these receptors: a human donor who received a combined kidney and bone marrow transplant.

This chain links TRBV4-2 with TRBJ2-3; 14 bases line up with TRBD2. Germline-derived CDR1 and CDR2 are LGHNA and YNFKEQ. CDR3 size: 17 residues. With 1 base clipped from V and 6 bases from J, the junction kept 6 bases outside the gene matches. CDR3 sequence (DNA): TGTGCCAGCAGCCAAGGGACTAGCGGGGGGTTAGTTGATACGCAGTATTTT. Its protein is CASSQGTSGGLVDTQYF.

This rearrangement joins TRBV7-6 to TRBJ2-3; TRBD2 aligns across 14 bases. CDR3 size: 17 residues. Germline loops: CDR1 SGHVS, CDR2 FNYEAQ. V lost 4 bases, J lost 1 base, and 4 bases stayed unmatched. CDR3: CASSSRLAGGGTDTQYF. CDR3 bases: TGTGCCAGCAGCTCAAGACTAGCGGGAGGGGGCACAGATACGCAGTATTTT.

The rearrangement links TRBV28 to TRBJ1-2; 8 bases line up with TRBD1. In germline, CDR1 is MDHEN, CDR2 SYDVKM. This CDR3 spans 15 amino acids. V lost 4 bases to trimming and J lost 8 bases; unmatched junction nucleotides: 12. The CDR3 is CASSSPPTGAGGYTF. In nucleotides, the CDR3 is TGTGCCAGCAGTTCCCCCCCGACAGGGGCGGGAGGCTACACCTTC.

The chain uses TRBV18 and TRBJ2-1; 9 nucleotides line up with TRBD1. V was clipped by 5 bases and J by 4 bases; unmatched bases: 9. From germline, CDR1 is KGHSH and CDR2 LQKENI. The CDR3 loop spans 16 amino acids. The CDR3 here is CASSEMMDRGYNEQFF. DNA for the CDR3: TGTGCCAGCTCAGAGATGATGGACAGGGGTTACAATGAGCAGTTCTTC.

The chain employs TRBV18 and TRBJ1-2; D may be TRBD1 (5 bases). Trimming cost V 2 bases and J 1 base, with 11 bases left between them. This CDR3 comprises 15 residues. Germline CDR1 and CDR2: KGHSH and LQKENI. CDR3 coding DNA: TGTGCCAGCTCACCAGGGGCAGCTCTTAACTATGGCTACACCTTC. It encodes CASSPGAALNYGYTF. Together with reference TRBV18 and TRBJ1-2, the CDR3 gives the full variable domain: NAGVMQNPRHLVRRRGQEARLRCSPMKGHSHVYWYRQLPEEGLKFMVYLQKENIIDESGMPKERFSAEFPKEGPSILRIQQVVRGDSAAYFCASSPGAALNYGYTFGSGTRLTVV.

This chain connects TRBV5-8 to TRBJ2-2; 8 positions agree with TRBD1. This CDR3 is 15 amino acids long. Germline V gene data show CDR1 as SGHTS and CDR2 as YDEGEE. Trimming removed 2 bases from V and 1 base from J; junction bases left unmatched: 1. The DNA of the CDR3 is TGTGCCAGCAGCTTCAGGGGGCTGAACACCGGGGAGCTGTTTTTT. It is translated as CASSFRGLNTGELFF.

The genes are TRBV29-1 and TRBJ1-2, with D perhaps matching TRBD1 (6 bases). The germline V and J ends were trimmed by 6 bases and 8 bases, with 16 bases remaining between them. The CDR3 extends over 12 amino acids. The germline V gene has CDR1 SQVTM and CDR2 ANQGSEA. The CDR3 nucleotides read TGCAGCGTCGATACAGGGAATCACGGCTACACCTTC. Translated: CSVDTGNHGYTF.

This sequence joins TRBV15 and TRBJ2-7; maybe TRBD2 (6 bases). The ends were cut back, 3 bases at V and 0 bases at J, with 12 bases in the middle. This CDR3 is built from 15 residues. Germline CDR1 is LNHNV and CDR2 is YYDKDF (reference sequence). The CDR3 DNA follows: TGTGCCACCAGCAGGGGCGCGGGAAGCTCCTACGAGCAGTACTTC. Its translation is CATSRGAGSSYEQYF.

This clone was found once. The rearrangement joins TRBV7-2 to TRBJ2-3; no definite D call. Trimming removed 2 bases from V and 7 bases from J, with 7 bases in between. CDR3 length: 12 amino acids. Germline V CDR1 and CDR2: SGHTA, FQGNSA. CDR3 in DNA: TGTGCCAGCAGCTTACCCGCTAATACGCAGTATTTT. It specifies CASSLPANTQYF.

This chain connects TRBV7-9 to TRBJ2-5; 7 bases line up with TRBD1. CDR1 is SEHNR and CDR2 is FQNEAQ in the germline V gene (reference sequence). V shed 5 bases and J 3 bases; nucleotides not matched to a gene: 6. CDR3 size: 14 residues. CDR3 sequence: CASSISGQKETQYF. The CDR3 DNA reads TGTGCCAGCAGCATATCGGGACAGAAAGAGACCCAGTACTTC.

This chain links TRBV25-1 with TRBJ1-4; perhaps TRBD1 as D (6 bases). V lost 6 bases and J lost 3, with 14 bases in between. CDR1 is MGHDK, CDR2 SYGVNS, per germline. CDR3 size: 15 residues. CDR3 DNA sequence: TGTGCCAGCAGCTTACAGGGTCAGGCTAATGAAAAACTGTTTTTT. Amino acid sequence: CASSLQGQANEKLFF.